A selection of T cell receptor beta chains follows, all from one sample in a study of T cell responses to AZD1222 COVID-19 vaccine. TCRdb's table, derived via immunoSEQ multiplex PCR, lists solely in-frame clones and lacks some. The sample holds roughly 70,000 clones, around four fifths seen once. The sample consisted of peripheral blood, taken on day 0 of AZD1222 vaccination. The receptors here all came from an adult in good health. Both conserved end residues are part of each CDR3. The D gene is left open where the match is weak.

j_gene: TRBJ1-3
v_gene: TRBV14
d_gene: NA
CDR3nt: TGTGCCAGCAGCCAAGGTTCCGGGATATCTGGAAACACCATATATTTT
CDR3aa: CASSQGSGISGNTIYF

j_gene: TRBJ1-1
v_gene: TRBV29-1
d_gene: NA
CDR3nt: TGCAGCGTTGTGACGGAAATGAACACTGAAGCTTTCTTT
CDR3aa: CSVVTEMNTEAFF

j_gene: TRBJ2-7
v_gene: TRBV6-2/TRBV6-3
d_gene: TRBD1
CDR3nt: TGTGCCAGCAGCCCCGGACAGGGACGTACCTTGGGTTACGAGCAGTACTTC
CDR3aa: CASSPGQGRTLGYEQYF

j_gene: TRBJ2-7
v_gene: TRBV3-1/TRBV3-2
d_gene: TRBD2
CDR3nt: TGTGCCAGCCAAACGGGGGGAGGAGAGCAGTACTTC
CDR3aa: CASQTGGGEQYF

j_gene: TRBJ2-1
v_gene: TRBV6-1
d_gene: NA
CDR3nt: TGTGCCAGCAGTGAAATGGGGTTCTCCTACAATGAGCAGTTCTTC
CDR3aa: CASSEMGFSYNEQFF